Given below is one T cell receptor (beta chain) in context. Any gene name here is a mouse gene name. The sample comes from a study of tissue T cells after allogeneic stem cell transplantation. CDR3 sequences, V/J genes, frequencies and template counts came from survey-depth TCRbeta sequencing. Generated by immunoSEQ multiplex PCR, the TCRdb table keeps only in-frame clones and is missing some. The table lists approximately 330 clones, under 60% of them singletons. The sequence was obtained from a female BALB/c mouse in good health. Mouse strain MHC haplotype: H2-d. The sequencing input was skin.

Partial CDR3 DNA: TGTGCCAGCGGTGATTTGGACAGGGGAGGGAACCAGGCTCCGCTT. This encodes CASGDLDRGGNQAPL. Given in full, the CDR3 is CASGDLDRGGNQAPLF. The chain joins TRBV13-2 to TRBJ1-5, with TRBD1 matching over 9 bases. The read ends 1 residue early relative to the CDR3; the germline J gene fills the gap. The CDR3 is 16 residues long. Per the germline V gene, CDR1 is NNHNN and CDR2 is SYGAGS (reference sequence). V trimming: 1 base; J trimming: 4 bases; junction bases outside the gene matches: 6.